This T cell receptor beta chain is from a study of B cell selection in AIRE deficiency (dated by TCRdb to between 2018 and 2021). Some background on the complete study: TCRbeta repertoires of sorted blood CD4+ conventional T cells and regulatory T cells were compared between AIRE-deficient patients and healthy controls. The TCR-sequenced cohort comprised about five AIRE-deficient APECED patients and about five healthy control donors. Summary of the overall study and its limitations: Approximately 29% of the Treg TCRbeta sequences shared among healthy donors were detected in patient Tconv cells, suggesting that Treg-biased clones are diverted into the Tconv compartment. Shared Treg sequences had shorter CDR3s, which reflects a bias toward rearrangements containing few non-templated nucleotide insertions. Tconv and Treg cells from AIRE-deficient patients showed TCRBV gene usage, CDR3 length and TCR diversity similar to those of healthy donors. Only TCRbeta chains were sequenced, and 36.6% of the Treg sequences shared among healthy donors were also detected in healthy Tconv cells, possibly owing to differing TCRalpha chains. Among 3,500 to 4,000 shared Treg TCRbeta sequences, roughly 30% were shared exclusively by healthy donors and roughly 9% exclusively by patients, which suggests that Treg selection is less efficient in the absence of AIRE.

Notes on this clone: No cognate antigen has been identified for it. Base qualities are not at hand, and no much larger clone is one base apart.

The immunoSEQ platform was used to sequence the TCRbeta chain. In the paper's pipeline: When Treg repertoires were pooled, approximately 5.5x10^4 distinct TCRbeta sequences were obtained from patients and some 8.8x10^4 from healthy donors. Treg TCRbeta sequences shared by two or more individuals were defined as public, and these public Treg TCRbeta sequences were subsequently searched for in Tconv repertoires. Differences between groups were assessed using Mann-Whitney U tests with Bonferroni-Dunn correction in GraphPad Prism 7.03. This immuneACCESS table, as held by TCRdb, lists in-frame sequences with V and J called but not all clones. Of the missing ones, under half trace to an unresolved V gene in checked studies; the others have no known cause. V and J calls and clone size are as listed in that table; D and trimming were resolved from the DNA. This sample is represented by about 18,000 clones; approximately 94% of them were singletons. The ten most abundant clones make up roughly 1% of the sample.

CD4+CD25hiCD127low/negative cells were sorted as the regulatory T cell population. The control samples were obtained from healthy donors who were not related to the patients. Sorting of Tconv and Treg cells intended for TCRbeta sequencing was performed on a FACSAria flow cytometer. The sorted cells went into 5-ml round-bottom polystyrene tubes, and the dry cell pellets were then frozen at -80 degrees C until sequencing. The receptor was derived from a human donor in good health. Sequencing was performed on CD4+CD25+ Tregs sorted from PBMCs.

CDR3 protein: CASSNRGETQYF. At the DNA level, the sequence is TGTGCCAGCAGCAACAGGGGAGAGACCCAGTACTTC. The V gene is TRBV7-8 and the J gene is TRBJ2-5; 7 nucleotides in the junction match TRBD1. Via the germline V gene, CDR1 is SGHVS and CDR2 FQNEAQ. The CDR3 has 12 amino acids, counting the end cysteine and phenylalanine. Only the CDR3 DNA stays, 36 bases, in frame from base 1. Relative to germline, V is missing 5 bases and J is missing 4 bases, with 1 base of the junction outside any gene match. The reference TRBV7-8 and TRBJ2-5 proteins fill in what lies around the CDR3, so the full variable domain reads GAGVSQSPRYKVAKRGQDVALRCDPISGHVSLFWYQQALGQGPEFLTYFQNEAQLDKSGLPSDRFFAERPEGSVSTLKIQRTQQEDSAVYLCASSNRGETQYFGPGTRLLVL.